The 10 T cell receptor beta chains reported below all come from one sample, sequenced in a study of shared clonotypes between healthy human individuals. This table comes from immunoSEQ multiplex PCR, and its TCRdb copy is limited to in-frame clones, with some not included. The sample holds some 1 million clones; 75% are singletons and the top ten take approximately 1.5%. Specimen: memory CD4+ T cells sorted from blood. Subset specified: CD45RA-negative fraction. These receptor sequences come from a man aged 18 to 35 in good health.

Comment on this clone: Mismatch with germline at one junction end may stem from a read error. Within the sample, other DNA sequences also encode this same CDR3. The chain uses TRBV6-5 and TRBJ1-2, with 8 bases matching TRBD1. Per germline, CDR1 MNHEY and CDR2 SVGAGI. The CDR3 has 12 residues. The CDR3 DNA reads as TGTGCCAGCACCGACAGGGGAGACGGCTATACCTTC. Amino acid sequence: CASTDRGDGYTF.

This clone was seen a few times. The chain has TRBV30 and TRBJ1-5, with 10 bases lining up with TRBD1. CDR3 length equals 15 residues. Germline-derived CDR1 and CDR2 are GTSNPN and SVGIG (reference sequence). V shed 2 bases, J shed 7 bases, and the junction held 8 bases outside the gene matches. CDR3 amino acids: CAWSRTGTGAQPQHF. The CDR3 nucleotides are TGTGCCTGGAGTCGTACCGGGACAGGGGCGCAGCCCCAGCATTTT.

The V and J genes are TRBV5-1 and TRBJ2-3, with D perhaps matching TRBD1 (5 bases). In germline, CDR1 is SGHRS, CDR2 YFSETQ. CDR3 length equals 13 residues. Deletions cut 4 bases from V and 3 bases from J, with 9 bases between. In DNA form, the CDR3 reads TGCGCCAGCAGCGTACAGGTTACAGATACGCAGTATTTT. Translation: CASSVQVTDTQYF.

CDR3 nucleotides: TGTGCCAGCAGCGTAGGTGCAGACTATAATCAGCCCCAGCATTTT. Its translation: CASSVGADYNQPQHF. This chain connects TRBV9 to TRBJ1-5; no firm D call. Germline V lookup: CDR1 SGDLS, CDR2 YYNGEE. V was shortened by 0 bases and J by 4 bases, with 11 bases between the two germline ends. The CDR3 has 15 residues.

V is TRBV7-9 and J is TRBJ2-1; D remains ambiguous. V was trimmed by 4 bases and J by 4 bases, leaving 5 bases between them. This CDR3 has 12 amino acids. Germline CDR1 SEHNR, CDR2 FQNEAQ (reference sequence). CDR3 in DNA: TGTGCCAGCAGCTCCAGATACAATGAGCAGTTCTTC. This sequence encodes CASSSRYNEQFF. Looking up the rest from reference TRBV7-9 and TRBJ2-1 gives the full variable domain: DTGVSQNPRHKITKRGQNVTFRCDPISEHNRLYWYRQTLGQGPEFLTYFQNEAQLEKSRLLSDRFSAERPKGSFSTLEIQRTEQGDSAMYLCASSSRYNEQFFGPGTRLTVL.

The CDR3 coding sequence is TGTGCCAGCAGTGATACGAGTGGATGGGATACGCAGTATTTT. Translated: CASSDTSGWDTQYF. The chain carries TRBV6-1 and TRBJ2-3; D unresolved. The V gene lost 3 bases and the J gene lost 6 bases, with 13 bases spanning the gap. CDR1 is MNHNS, CDR2 SASEGT, per germline. This CDR3 spans 14 amino acids.

The chain combines TRBV2 with TRBJ2-3; maybe TRBD2 (5 bases). The CDR3 loop spans 15 amino acids. The V and J ends lost 6 bases and 6 bases respectively, with 19 bases between them. Germline V gene lookup returns CDR1 SNHLY and CDR2 FYNNEI. The CDR3 protein is CASSAGRAARDTQYF. The DNA of the CDR3 is TGTGCCAGCAGCGCCGGCCGAGCGGCTAGGGATACGCAGTATTTT.

This rearrangement joins TRBV5-1 to TRBJ2-5; no clear D. The CDR3 sequence is 15 residues long. V was clipped by 4 bases and J by 5 bases, with 18 bases between them. The germline gives CDR1 SGHRS, CDR2 YFSETQ. CDR3 sequence (DNA): TGCGCCAGCAGCCCTCCTGACCCGGGCAGGGAGACCCAGTACTTC. This gives the protein CASSPPDPGRETQYF.

The genes are TRBV5-6 and TRBJ2-3, with 10 bases that match TRBD2. Looked up from germline, CDR1 is SGHDT and CDR2 is YYEEEE. Trimming took 1 base from V and 8 from J; bases not matched to a gene: 7. The CDR3 loop spans 15 amino acids. CDR3 amino acids: CASSLTSGAVGTQYF. Here the CDR3 DNA reads TGTGCCAGCAGCTTGACTAGCGGGGCGGTGGGTACGCAGTATTTT.

This clone was seen a few times. The chain carries TRBV10-3 and TRBJ1-2, with D uncertain. The CDR3 runs 12 residues. Germline V CDR1 and CDR2: ENHRY, SYGVKD. V dropped 6 bases and J dropped 6 bases, with 11 bases sitting between them. In DNA form, the CDR3 reads TGTGCCATCAGCGTGGACGGGAATGGCTACACCTTC. Protein product: CAISVDGNGYTF.